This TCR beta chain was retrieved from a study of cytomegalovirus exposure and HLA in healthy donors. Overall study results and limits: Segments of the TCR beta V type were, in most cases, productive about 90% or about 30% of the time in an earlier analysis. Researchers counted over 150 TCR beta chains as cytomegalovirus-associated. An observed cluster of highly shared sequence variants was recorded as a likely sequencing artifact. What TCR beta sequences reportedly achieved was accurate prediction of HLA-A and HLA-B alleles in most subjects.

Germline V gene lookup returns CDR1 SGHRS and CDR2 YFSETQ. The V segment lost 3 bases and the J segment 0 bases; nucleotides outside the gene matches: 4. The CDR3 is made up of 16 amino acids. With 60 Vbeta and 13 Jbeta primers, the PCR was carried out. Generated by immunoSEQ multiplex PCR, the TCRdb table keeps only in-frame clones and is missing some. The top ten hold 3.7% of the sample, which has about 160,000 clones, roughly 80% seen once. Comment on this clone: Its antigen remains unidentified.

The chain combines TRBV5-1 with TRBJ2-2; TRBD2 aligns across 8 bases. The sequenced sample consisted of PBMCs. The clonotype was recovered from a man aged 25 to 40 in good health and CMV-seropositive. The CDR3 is CASSSAGGSNTGELFF. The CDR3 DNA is TGCGCCAGCAGCTCCGCGGGGGGTTCGAACACCGGGGAGCTGTTTTTT.